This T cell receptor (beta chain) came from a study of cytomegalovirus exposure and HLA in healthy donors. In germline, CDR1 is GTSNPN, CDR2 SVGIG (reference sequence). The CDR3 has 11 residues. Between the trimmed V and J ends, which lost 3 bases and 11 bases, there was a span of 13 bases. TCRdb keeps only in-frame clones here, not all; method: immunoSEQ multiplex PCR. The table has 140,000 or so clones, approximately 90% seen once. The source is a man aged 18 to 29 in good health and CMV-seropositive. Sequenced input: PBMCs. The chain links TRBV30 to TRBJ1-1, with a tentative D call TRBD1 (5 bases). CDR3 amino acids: CAWRRGPDAFF. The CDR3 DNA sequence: TGTGCCTGGAGAAGGGGCCCGGACGCTTTCTTT.